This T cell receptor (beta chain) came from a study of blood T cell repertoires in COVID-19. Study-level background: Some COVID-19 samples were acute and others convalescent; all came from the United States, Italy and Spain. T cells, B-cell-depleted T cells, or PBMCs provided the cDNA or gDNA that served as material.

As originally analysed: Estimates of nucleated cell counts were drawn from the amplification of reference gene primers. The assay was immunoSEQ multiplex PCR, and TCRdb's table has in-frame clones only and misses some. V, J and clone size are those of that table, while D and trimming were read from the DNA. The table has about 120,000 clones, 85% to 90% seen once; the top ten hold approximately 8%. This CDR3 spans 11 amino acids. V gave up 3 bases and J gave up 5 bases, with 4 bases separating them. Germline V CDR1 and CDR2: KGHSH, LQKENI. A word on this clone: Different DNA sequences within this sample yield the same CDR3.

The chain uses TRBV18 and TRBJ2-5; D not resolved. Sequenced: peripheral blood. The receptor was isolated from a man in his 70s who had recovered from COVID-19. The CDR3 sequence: CASSPEETQYF. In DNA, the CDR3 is TGTGCCAGCTCACCTGAGGAGACCCAGTACTTC.